These T cell receptor beta chains were read from a single sample in a study of CD8+ T cells in alopecia areata. Produced via immunoSEQ multiplex PCR; TCRdb's table is partial and in-frame only. The sample includes roughly 25,000 clones, roughly 50% of them seen just once. The sequencing input was NKG2D-high CD8+ T cells sorted from blood. These receptors came from a human donor with alopecia areata. Both conserved end residues are part of each CDR3. A D gene is named only where the DNA matches it firmly. Size values are once, few and many counts, or a class for expanded clones, and some rows have none.

cdr3_length j_call d_call clone_size v_call cdr3_aa cdr3_nt
13 TRBJ1-1 - - TRBV5-6 CASSPGGATEAFF TGTGCCAGCAGCCCCGGGGGGGCCACTGAAGCTTTCTTT
15 TRBJ1-1 TRBD1 few TRBV4-1 CASSQGRTGWTEAFF TGCGCCAGCAGCCAAGGCCGGACAGGGTGGACTGAAGCTTTCTTT
12 TRBJ1-2 - few TRBV28 CASSLEVDGYTF TGTGCCAGCAGTTTAGAGGTGGATGGCTACACCTTC
14 TRBJ2-2 - - TRBV19 CASSIGQGTGELFF TGTGCCAGTAGTATCGGGCAGGGGACCGGGGAGCTGTTTTTT
15 TRBJ2-5 - - TRBV7-8 CASSSDEGLQETQYF TGTGCCAGCAGCTCCGATGAGGGGCTACAAGAGACCCAGTACTTC
15 TRBJ1-2 - once TRBV4-1 CASSQDSYPEGGYTF TGCGCCAGCAGCCAAGACAGTTACCCCGAGGGTGGCTACACCTTC
15 TRBJ2-1 - - TRBV7-9 CASSSRSRNYNEQFF TGTGCCAGCAGCTCCCGGTCGCGAAACTACAATGAGCAGTTCTTC
15 TRBJ2-3 TRBD2 - TRBV5-4 CASSLGLVFIDTQYF TGTGCCAGCAGCTTAGGACTAGTCTTCATCGATACGCAGTATTTT
12 TRBJ2-7 - few TRBV28 CASSFGPYEQYF TGTGCCAGCAGTTTCGGGCCCTACGAGCAGTACTTC
13 TRBJ2-7 - few TRBV14 CASNDGSSYEQYF TGTGCCAGCAACGACGGTAGCTCCTACGAGCAGTACTTC
16 TRBJ2-1 - - TRBV9 CASSAYESSPYNEQFF TGTGCCAGCAGCGCCTACGAGTCCTCCCCCTACAATGAGCAGTTCTTC
14 TRBJ2-5 - - TRBV11-3 CASSLALYQETQYF TGTGCCAGCAGCTTAGCTCTGTACCAAGAGACCCAGTACTTC
15 TRBJ2-4 - - TRBV28 CASSLTPVSKNIQYF TGTGCCAGCAGCCTGACCCCGGTATCCAAAAACATTCAGTACTTC
15 TRBJ1-5 - - TRBV5-6 CASSSRQGSYQPQHF TGTGCCAGCAGCTCACGACAAGGCTCTTATCAGCCCCAGCATTTT
15 TRBJ2-3 TRBD2 - TRBV27 CASSLTSVRTDTQYF TGTGCCAGCAGTTTAACTAGCGTGAGGACAGATACGCAGTATTTT
15 TRBJ2-1 TRBD2 - TRBV28 CASSLSGRAYNEQFF TGTGCCAGCAGTCTTAGCGGGAGGGCCTACAATGAGCAGTTCTTC
18 TRBJ2-6 TRBD1 - TRBV27 CASSSLRDRGFGANVLTF TGTGCCAGCAGTTCCCTCCGGGACAGGGGATTTGGGGCCAACGTCCTGACTTTC
17 TRBJ1-2 - - TRBV29-1 CSVHFKGTAKPNYGYTF TGCAGCGTCCATTTTAAGGGGACGGCGAAACCTAACTATGGCTACACCTTC
13 TRBJ2-7 - - TRBV4-1 CASSQGAGYEQYF TGCGCCAGCAGCCAAGGTGCGGGGTACGAGCAGTACTTC
13 TRBJ2-7 - - TRBV2 CASIRQDAYEQYF TGTGCCAGCATTCGTCAGGATGCTTACGAGCAGTACTTC
14 TRBJ1-5 - - TRBV7-8 CASSLSRGNQPQHF TGTGCCAGCAGCTTAAGCCGGGGCAATCAGCCCCAGCATTTT
11 TRBJ2-7 TRBD1 few TRBV19 CASRTGDEQYF TGTGCCAGTAGAACAGGGGACGAGCAGTACTTC
15 TRBJ2-3 - - TRBV5-1 CASSLEGQYTDTQYF TGCGCCAGCAGCTTGGAGGGGCAGTACACAGATACGCAGTATTTT
14 TRBJ2-2 - - TRBV4-1 CASSHYANTGELFF TGCGCCAGCAGCCACTACGCAAACACCGGGGAGCTGTTTTTT
15 TRBJ1-5 - - TRBV15 CATSFGRASNQPQHF TGTGCCACCAGCTTCGGGAGGGCCAGCAATCAGCCCCAGCATTTT
14 TRBJ1-1 - - TRBV7-2 CASSWGGQGTEAFF TGTGCCAGCAGCTGGGGGGGGCAGGGCACTGAAGCTTTCTTT
15 TRBJ1-5 - - TRBV7-2 CASSLDGGGGQPQHF TGTGCCAGCAGCTTAGATGGTGGGGGAGGTCAGCCCCAGCATTTT
14 TRBJ2-1 - - TRBV19 CATWDVDSYNEQFF TGTGCGACGTGGGACGTAGACTCCTACAATGAGCAGTTCTTC
16 TRBJ1-2 - - TRBV5-6 CASSGGAYEPPYGYTF TGTGCCAGCAGCGGGGGGGCCTACGAGCCCCCCTATGGCTACACCTTC
18 TRBJ2-1 TRBD2 - TRBV5-6 CASSLLPPASGSFNEQFF TGTGCCAGCAGCTTGTTACCCCCAGCTAGCGGGAGTTTTAATGAGCAGTTCTTC
11 TRBJ2-7 - medium-sized TRBV7-9 CASSLDYEQYF TGTGCCAGCAGCTTAGACTACGAGCAGTACTTC
15 TRBJ2-1 - - TRBV5-1 CASSSEEGIYNEQFF TGCGCCAGCAGCTCCGAGGAGGGCATATACAATGAGCAGTTCTTC
17 TRBJ1-1 TRBD1 - TRBV7-2 CASRSGTDGAKNTEAFF TGTGCCAGCAGATCCGGGACAGATGGTGCGAAGAACACTGAAGCTTTCTTT
13 TRBJ1-5 - - TRBV5-6 CASSLSADQPQHF TGTGCCAGCAGCTTGTCTGCAGACCAGCCCCAGCATTTT
13 TRBJ2-1 - - TRBV7-2 CASSRASERNQFF TGTGCCAGCAGCCGTGCTAGCGAGCGTAATCAGTTCTTC
13 TRBJ1-1 TRBD1 - TRBV28 CASRPGGGTEAFF TGTGCCAGCAGGCCAGGGGGCGGGACTGAAGCTTTCTTT
17 TRBJ2-5 - - TRBV4-2 CASSRPWGGDGQETQYF TGTGCCAGCAGCCGCCCCTGGGGCGGGGATGGCCAAGAGACCCAGTACTTC
13 TRBJ2-7 - - TRBV15 CATSRDRDEEQYF TGTGCCACCAGCAGGGACAGAGACGAGGAGCAGTACTTC
15 TRBJ1-1 - few TRBV18 CASSPDDRSRTEAFF TGTGCCAGCTCACCGGATGACCGCTCGAGGACTGAAGCTTTCTTT
17 TRBJ2-1 - - TRBV18 CASSPLSPLLFTPKPFF TGTGCCAGCTCACCACTCTCACCTCTATTGTTCACTCCAAAGCCGTTCTTC
16 TRBJ2-4 - - TRBV4-1 CASSPKWRDRKNIQYF TGCGCCAGCAGCCCCAAGTGGAGGGACAGAAAAAACATTCAGTACTTC
12 TRBJ1-2 - few TRBV11-2 CASRGTAYGYTF TGTGCCAGCAGAGGGACTGCCTATGGCTACACCTTC
13 TRBJ1-3 - few TRBV9 CASSSGAGNTIYF TGTGCCAGCAGCTCGGGGGCCGGAAACACCATATATTTT
13 TRBJ2-7 - - TRBV7-9 CASSLEVRAEQYF TGTGCCAGCAGCTTAGAGGTCAGGGCCGAGCAGTACTTC
15 TRBJ1-2 TRBD1 - TRBV6-5 CASSLSRGQLYGYTF TGTGCCAGCAGTCTTTCGCGGGGACAGCTCTATGGCTACACCTTC
16 TRBJ2-5 TRBD2 few TRBV11-2 CASSRGSGRFQETQYF TGTGCCAGCAGCCGCGGGAGCGGGAGGTTCCAAGAGACCCAGTACTTC
12 TRBJ2-1 - few TRBV7-9 CASSLVVGEQFF TGTGCCAGCAGCTTAGTTGTCGGTGAGCAGTTCTTC